This T cell receptor beta chain was documented in a study of T cell repertoires in aging, cancer and after chemotherapy. Study details: The full dataset contained around 10 million TCR reads.

This clonotype turned up a few times. The antigen is not known. Study conclusions and caveats: No conclusions about immunological memory after chemotherapy can be drawn from the repertoire data.

Rearranged V-D-J TRB sequences were amplified with a mixed TRB-A/B primer pool. One entry per CDR3 protein, called by TCRdb with MiXCR from the multiplex PCR reads. The table has approximately 6,000 distinct CDR3 sequences, less than 35% seen once. Peripheral blood genomic DNA, not sorted cells or RNA, was the template. Germline V gene sequence: CDR1 DFQATT, CDR2 SNEGSKA (reference sequence). Trimming took 1 base from V and 2 from J; bases not matched to a gene: 13. The CDR3 length is 19 residues. The TCR comes from a human donor with a blood cancer. What was sequenced was blood. The chain combines TRBV20-1 with TRBJ2-3, with TRBD2 matching 12 bases. The CDR3 region is CSARGASGRGGFNTDTQYF. The CDR3 nucleotides are TGCAGTGCTAGAGGGGCTAGCGGGAGGGGGGGGTTCAACACAGATACGCAGTATTTT.